This entry describes one TCR beta chain. The data stem from a study of blood T cell repertoires in COVID-19. Study overall: Samples came from the United States, Italy and Spain, spanning acute and convalescent COVID-19. PBMCs, B-cell-depleted T cells, or T cells provided the cDNA or gDNA that made up the material.

V was cut by 2 bases and J by 4 bases, with 6 bases left in between. The CDR3 runs to 12 residues. Source study methods: The assay estimated nucleated cells by amplifying reference gene primers. Data came from immunoSEQ multiplex PCR; TCRdb stores just in-frame clones and leaves some out. From that table come the V and J calls and clone size; the DNA was used to work out D and trimming. The profile shows 160,000 or so clones, over 80% of them singletons. This sequence was found in a woman aged 60-70 years who had recovered from COVID-19. The genes are TRBV12-3 or TRBV12-4 and TRBJ2-7; D unclear. What was sequenced was peripheral blood. In nucleotides, the CDR3 is TGTGCCAGCAGTTTATTTCAATACGAGCAGTACTTC. Translation gives CASSLFQYEQYF.